Each of the 17 T cell receptor beta chains below was sequenced from the same sample in a study of glioma-infiltrating T cells after dendritic cell vaccination. Some clones are missing from TCRdb's copy, which holds only in-frame ones; the method was immunoSEQ multiplex PCR. The profile shows more than 95,000 clones, 75% to 90% of them singletons. Time point defined: after dendritic cell vaccination, including at tumor progression/relapse. The sequencing used blood, collected after dendritic cell vaccination. The receptors were sampled from a human donor with glioblastoma.

CDR3 in amino acids: CASSYSLAATSEQYF. The CDR3 DNA follows: TGTGCCAGCAGTTACTCGCTAGCGGCCACTAGCGAGCAGTACTTC. The J gene is TRBJ2-7, the V gene TRBV6-6; the match to TRBD2 covers 7 bases. Germline V gene sequence: CDR1 MNHNY, CDR2 SVGAGI (reference sequence). The CDR3 extends over 15 amino acids. The ends lost 0 bases at V and 6 bases at J; junction bases unmatched: 8.

The chain is built from TRBV28 and TRBJ2-7; 9 nucleotides agree with TRBD1. J gave up 0 bases and V 6 bases, and 15 bases lay outside the gene matches. This CDR3 region has 18 residues. Germline CDR1 and CDR2: MDHEN and SYDVKM. The CDR3 DNA reads TGTGCCAGCAGCCGAGGCGTACAGGGGGCCCTAAACTCCTACGAGCAGTACTTC. This translates into CASSRGVQGALNSYEQYF.

The chain couples TRBV15 to TRBJ2-5, with unresolved D. Germline lookup yields CDR1 LNHNV and CDR2 YYDKDF (reference sequence). The CDR3 spans 16 residues. V was shortened by 8 bases and J by 5 bases, with 24 bases between the two germline ends. CDR3 DNA sequence: TGTGCCACCGCCCGCCGAGGAACGTTATTGAGGGAGACCCAGTACTTC. It yields the protein CATARRGTLLRETQYF.

The chain uses TRBV2 and TRBJ2-7; D might be TRBD2 (6 bases). Trimming removed 3 bases at V and 1 base at J, with 10 bases between. This CDR3 has 14 residues. The germline V gene has CDR1 SNHLY and CDR2 FYNNEI. CDR3 loop: CASSDGGLSYEQYF. CDR3 nucleotides: TGTGCCAGCAGTGATGGGGGGTTGTCCTACGAGCAGTACTTC.

DNA of the CDR3: TGTGCCAGCAGCTCCAGGACGGGGAGCTCCTACAATGAGCAGTTCTTC. Protein: CASSSRTGSSYNEQFF. The V and J genes are TRBV11-3 and TRBJ2-1, with D possibly matching TRBD2 (5 bases). V was cut by 4 bases and J by 0 bases, with 13 bases left in between. The CDR3 runs 16 residues. Germline CDR1 and CDR2: SGHNT and YENEEA.

The rearrangement joins TRBV6-1 to TRBJ1-5; TRBD1 matches at 9 bases. Germline CDR1 and CDR2: MNHNS and SASEGT. This CDR3 is 14 amino acids long. With 8 bases clipped from V and 8 bases from J, the junction kept 10 bases outside the gene matches. The CDR3 region is CASSIGDRVKPQHF. DNA of the CDR3: TGTGCCAGCTCTATAGGGGACAGGGTGAAGCCCCAGCATTTT.

This clone has a handful of counts. The chain is built from TRBV19 and TRBJ1-2; D remains ambiguous. Trimming stripped 6 bases from V and 7 bases from J, with 18 bases between. This CDR3 is built from 14 residues. Germline assignment: CDR1 LNHDA and CDR2 SQIVND (reference sequence). The CDR3 spells CASSGPASRGGYTF. The CDR3 DNA reads TGTGCCAGTAGCGGCCCGGCATCCCGAGGTGGCTACACCTTC.

The chain joins TRBV4-1 to TRBJ2-7; a possible D gene is TRBD1 (6 bases). Germline lookup yields CDR1 MGHRA and CDR2 YSYEKL. The CDR3 loop spans 15 amino acids. The V end lost 4 bases, the J end lost 2 bases, and 15 bases lay between the germline ends. The CDR3 nucleotides are TGCGCCAGCAGCCCTAGGACAGTAGCTACCTACGAGCAGTACTTC. Its protein is CASSPRTVATYEQYF.

The V call is TRBV27, the J call TRBJ2-1; 8 bases match TRBD2. The CDR3 is 14 amino acids. With 5 bases clipped from V and 6 bases from J, the junction kept 6 bases outside the gene matches. CDR1 and CDR2 from the germline V gene are MNHEY and SMNVEV (reference sequence). DNA for the CDR3: TGTGCCAGCAGTACCGGGACTAGTATCAATGAGCAGTTCTTC. It yields the protein CASSTGTSINEQFF.

The V call is TRBV27, the J call TRBJ2-7, with 8 nucleotides matching TRBD2. The CDR3 totals 16 residues. The V gene's germline CDR1 is MNHEY and CDR2 SMNVEV (reference sequence). V dropped 5 bases and J dropped 0; count of bases not matched to a gene: 9. CDR3 sequence reads: CASSLRSGIFSYEQYF. DNA of the CDR3: TGTGCCAGCAGTCTACGTAGCGGGATTTTCTCCTACGAGCAGTACTTC.

This clone was detected only once. The J gene is TRBJ2-7, the V gene TRBV11-2; 10 positions match TRBD1. Germline trimming cut 2 bases from V and 5 bases from J; bases unmatched to any gene: 12. Germline V CDR1 and CDR2: SGHAT, FQNNGV. The CDR3 covers 17 residues. In DNA, the CDR3 is TGTGCCAGCAGCTTACGCCTTGGGACAGGGGTTAGCCACGAGCAGTACTTC. It encodes CASSLRLGTGVSHEQYF.

This clone was counted at least ten times. This sequence joins TRBV27 and TRBJ2-7, with D perhaps TRBD1 (5 bases). The germline V gene encodes CDR1 MNHEY and CDR2 SMNVEV (reference sequence). V was pared by 5 bases and J by 1 base, with 12 bases between. This CDR3 contains 14 residues. CDR3 residues: CASSRQTDSYEQYF. The CDR3, as DNA: TGTGCCAGCAGTCGACAGACGGATTCCTACGAGCAGTACTTC.

The chain employs TRBV11-3 and TRBJ2-1; TRBD2 aligns across 8 bases. This CDR3 comprises 15 residues. Trimming at V came to 4 bases and at J to 2 bases, leaving 4 bases not matched to a gene. Germline V gives CDR1 SGHNT, CDR2 YENEEA. As DNA, the CDR3 is TGTGCCAGCAGCTATGGGACTAGACCCTACAATGAGCAGTTCTTC. Translation: CASSYGTRPYNEQFF.

The genes are TRBV6-4 and TRBJ1-1; D remains ambiguous. The CDR3 is 14 residues long. Per the germline V gene, CDR1 is MRHNA and CDR2 is SNTAGT. V lost 4 bases and J lost 5, with 14 bases in between. The CDR3 region has the DNA TGTGCCAGCAGTGCCTCCTGGACGGGGACTGAAGCTTTCTTT. Amino acid sequence: CASSASWTGTEAFF.

The V and J genes are TRBV4-1 and TRBJ2-1; 7 bases are shared with TRBD2. There are 18 residues in the CDR3. Germline loops: CDR1 MGHRA, CDR2 YSYEKL. Germline trimming cut 0 bases from V and 5 bases from J; bases unmatched to any gene: 13. CDR3 protein: CASSQDISGYGGNNEQFF. The CDR3 DNA is TGCGCCAGCAGCCAAGATATTAGCGGGTACGGGGGAAACAATGAGCAGTTCTTC.

The chain employs TRBV7-6 and TRBJ2-1; 14 bases align to TRBD2. CDR3 length: 19 residues. Losses at the gene ends were 0 bases for V and 4 bases for J; bases not matched to a gene: 8. Germline assignment: CDR1 SGHVS and CDR2 FNYEAQ. The CDR3: CASSLAGTSGSFDYNEQFF. CDR3 DNA: TGTGCCAGCAGCTTAGCGGGGACTAGCGGGAGCTTCGATTACAATGAGCAGTTCTTC.

As DNA, the CDR3 is TGTGCCAGCAGTTCCCTCGGGACTAGTGGAGGAAACATTCAGTACTTC. This gives the protein CASSSLGTSGGNIQYF. The chain recombines TRBV2 with TRBJ2-4; TRBD2 matches at 8 bases. Germline-derived CDR1 and CDR2 are SNHLY and FYNNEI. The CDR3 length is 16 residues. Germline trimming cut 5 bases from V and 6 bases from J; bases unmatched to any gene: 12.